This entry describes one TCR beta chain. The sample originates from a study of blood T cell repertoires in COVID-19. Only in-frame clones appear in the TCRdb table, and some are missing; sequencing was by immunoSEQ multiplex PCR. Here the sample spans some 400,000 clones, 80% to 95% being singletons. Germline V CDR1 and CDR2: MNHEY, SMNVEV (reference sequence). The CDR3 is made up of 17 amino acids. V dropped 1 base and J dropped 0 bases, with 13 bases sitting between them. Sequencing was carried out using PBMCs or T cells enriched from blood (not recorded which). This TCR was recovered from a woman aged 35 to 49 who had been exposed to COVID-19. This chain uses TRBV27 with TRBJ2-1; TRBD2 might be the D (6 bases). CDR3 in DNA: TGTGCCAGCAGTTTATGGCCTAGCGCAAGCTCCTACAATGAGCAGTTCTTC. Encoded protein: CASSLWPSASSYNEQFF.